This TCR beta chain derives from a study of breast tumors, draining lymph nodes, adjacent tissues. General study results and limits: Tumor TCR diversity was below lymph nodes but above nontumor tissue. The data were judged consistent with most tumor T cells coming from lymph node and expanding in tumor. The lymph node origin of tumor T cells was framed as consistent with a hypothesis, not demonstrated. Luminal-like breast cancer showed significantly higher tumor–nontumor repertoire similarity than basal-like.

The germline V gene encodes CDR1 MDHEN and CDR2 SYDVKM. Trimming stripped 2 bases from V and 8 bases from J, with 7 bases between. This CDR3 comprises 11 residues. Turning to this clonotype: Its antigen is still unknown.

Samples came from axillary lymph nodes draining the breast cancer. TCRdb re-analysed the multiplex PCR reads in MiXCR, keeping a single row per CDR3 protein. This sample has more than 250,000 distinct CDR3 sequences, with about 30% found just once. This sequence was found in a female donor with breast cancer. Some clones in this sample may be carry-over from other donors' samples. The rearrangement uses TRBV28 and TRBJ2-7, with a tentative D call TRBD1 (6 bases). Material for sequencing was axillary lymph node tissue. The DNA of the CDR3 is TGTGCCAGCAGTTTAGGGGGCCAGCAGTACTTC. Translated: CASSLGGQQYF.